Included here is one T cell receptor (beta chain) sequence, with context. Its binding antigen is unknown. No much larger clone exists at a distance of one base, and base qualities are not known. The library was built by means of the immunoSEQ multiplex PCR assay. TCRdb took over this immuneACCESS table, retaining in-frame rearrangements with V and J assigned. Such tables are incomplete; in checked studies, under half of the missing clones stem from an unresolved V gene, and the remainder is unexplained. The sample contains 600,000 to 900,000 clones, approximately 85% of them found a single time. The leading ten clones occupy roughly 0.01% of the sample. There are 17 amino acids in the CDR3, from cysteine to phenylalanine inclusive. The only DNA kept is the CDR3, 51 bases in frame from the first base. Germline trimming: 6 bases from V, 0 bases from J; junction bases outside gene matches: 6. CDR1 and CDR2 (SNHLY, FYNNEI) derive from the germline V gene.

These data originate in a study of shared T cell receptors in the human thymus (dated by TCRdb to about 2021). Broadly, across the study: The study examined how self-reactive, shared T-cell receptor alpha chains are generated in the human thymus.

The same data also went into a second study, on human thymus T cells. According to the second study: Immunologically healthy infants undergoing open corrective cardiac surgery for congenital heart defects in Finland were used as donors. The thymus tissue came from surgical resects taken out during corrective cardiac surgery. Usage of V and J gene segments appeared to be biased in both the thymic and the peripheral blood repertoires. According to the related research, thymic TCR repertoires were highly overlapping among unrelated individuals. The study characterized TCR alpha and beta repertoires from eight infant thymus samples and a few related peripheral blood samples. The infant donors were roughly 7 to 244 days old, and the cohort included six or seven males and a couple of females. After being mechanically released from the tissue, thymocytes were kept at -70 degrees C in pellets of about 9-34 million cells. A QIAsymphony instrument was used to extract genomic DNA from the frozen cell pellets. The immunoSEQ multiplex PCR assay was used to amplify the TCRB and TCRAD loci from a standardized amount of quality-controlled genomic DNA. The V(D)J region was spanned by amplicons of a length sufficient to cover the CDR3 and to identify V and J genes. The amplicons were sequenced on an Illumina platform via the commercial immunoSEQ service. Primer bias and sequencing errors were corrected as previously described, and TCRAD and TCRB were defined on the basis of the IMGT database. The repertoires were analysed using immunoSEQ Analyzer 3.0 and VDJTools for basic statistics, V/J segment usage, diversity estimates, rarefaction and pairwise overlap. Diversity was estimated with Chao1, ChaoE, Efron-Thisted, Shannon and inverse Simpson indices, and also on datasets down-sampled to the smallest sample. Repertoire overlap was determined by strict matching of CDR3 nucleotide sequence, V gene and J gene, and Jaccard-based multidimensional scaling clustering was applied. On average, thymus samples gave around 880,000 unique TCRB clonotypes, whereas blood samples gave 75,000 to 85,000.

This clonotype was obtained from a girl less than two years old with a congenital heart defect. Donor details come from another sample of the same person, matched by shared clones. The sample consisted of thymocytes. Recombination joined TRBV2 with TRBJ2-1, and 12 junctional nucleotides match TRBD1. The DNA reads TGTGCCAGCAGGGGACAGGGGGCTTACAGCTCCTACAATGAGCAGTTCTTC. Translated, this gives CASRGQGAYSSYNEQFF.